This T cell receptor beta chain is drawn from a study of cytomegalovirus exposure and HLA in healthy donors. Study-level information: The 120 validation repertoires used the same platform as the roughly 670 first-cohort repertoires (as reported by a later analysis).

TCRdb's copy holds only in-frame clones and misses some; the assay was immunoSEQ multiplex PCR. Of 60,000 or so clones in the sample, around 90% were seen once. In this sample, this clone turned up once. Its antigen is unidentified. Study outcomes and limitations: For cytomegalovirus status, the classifier reportedly gave diagnoses with high specificity and sensitivity. Subsequent analysis revealed that first-cohort TCR clusters tended to co-occur in the 95 to 150 validation repertoires.

The donors were members of the validation cohort comprising approximately 110 subjects, separate from the roughly 670-subject first cohort. The germline V gene encodes CDR1 SGHDT and CDR2 YYEEEE. This CDR3 is built from 17 residues. Trimming cost V 1 base and J 2 bases; bases outside gene matches: 8. Sequenced: PBMCs. This sequence joins TRBV5-6 and TRBJ2-3; 9 positions match TRBD2. The sequence was obtained from a woman in her thirties in good health and CMV-seronegative. DNA for the CDR3: TGTGCCAGCAGCTTGTTCGGAGCGGGAGGCACCACAGATACGCAGTATTTT. Translating it yields CASSLFGAGGTTDTQYF.